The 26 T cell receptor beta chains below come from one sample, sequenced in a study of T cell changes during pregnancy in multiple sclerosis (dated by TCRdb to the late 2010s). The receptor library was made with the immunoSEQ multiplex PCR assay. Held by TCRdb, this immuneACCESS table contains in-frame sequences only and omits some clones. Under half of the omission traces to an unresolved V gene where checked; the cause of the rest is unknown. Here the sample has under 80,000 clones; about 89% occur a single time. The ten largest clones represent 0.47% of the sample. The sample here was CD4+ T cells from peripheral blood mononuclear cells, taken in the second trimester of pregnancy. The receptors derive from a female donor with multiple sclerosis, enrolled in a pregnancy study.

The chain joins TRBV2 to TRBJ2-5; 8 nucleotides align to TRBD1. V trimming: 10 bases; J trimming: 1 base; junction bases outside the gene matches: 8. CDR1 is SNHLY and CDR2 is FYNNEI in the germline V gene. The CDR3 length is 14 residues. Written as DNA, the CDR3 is TGTGCCATGCGGACAGGGTCGATCCAAGAGACCCAGTACTTC. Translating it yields CAMRTGSIQETQYF.

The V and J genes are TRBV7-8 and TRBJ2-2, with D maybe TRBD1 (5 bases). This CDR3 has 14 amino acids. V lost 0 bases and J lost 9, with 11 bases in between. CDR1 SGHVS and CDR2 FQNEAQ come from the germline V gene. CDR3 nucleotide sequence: TGTGCCAGCAGCTTAGCGGGGCTTAGTTGGGAGCTGTTTTTT. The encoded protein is CASSLAGLSWELFF. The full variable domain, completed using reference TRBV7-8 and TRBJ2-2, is GAGVSQSPRYKVAKRGQDVALRCDPISGHVSLFWYQQALGQGPEFLTYFQNEAQLDKSGLPSDRFFAERPEGSVSTLKIQRTQQEDSAVYLCASSLAGLSWELFFGEGSRLTVL.

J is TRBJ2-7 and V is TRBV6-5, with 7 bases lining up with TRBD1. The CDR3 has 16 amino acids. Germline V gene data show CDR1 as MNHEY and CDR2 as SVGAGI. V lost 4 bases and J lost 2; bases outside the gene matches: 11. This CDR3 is CASSSPLTGRTYEQYF. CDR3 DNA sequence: TGTGCCAGCAGTTCCCCTTTGACAGGGAGAACCTACGAGCAGTACTTC.

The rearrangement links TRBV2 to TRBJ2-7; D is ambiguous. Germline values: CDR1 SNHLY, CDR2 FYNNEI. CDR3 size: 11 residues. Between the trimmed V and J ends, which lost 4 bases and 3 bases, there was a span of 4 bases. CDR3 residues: CASSGNYEQYF. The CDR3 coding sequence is TGTGCCAGCAGTGGTAACTACGAGCAGTACTTC. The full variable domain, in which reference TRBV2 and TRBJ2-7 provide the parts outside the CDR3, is EPEVTQTPSHQVTQMGQEVILRCVPISNHLYFYWYRQILGQKVEFLVSFYNNEISEKSEIFDDQFSVERPDGSNFTLKIRSTKLEDSAMYFCASSGNYEQYFGPGTRLTVT.

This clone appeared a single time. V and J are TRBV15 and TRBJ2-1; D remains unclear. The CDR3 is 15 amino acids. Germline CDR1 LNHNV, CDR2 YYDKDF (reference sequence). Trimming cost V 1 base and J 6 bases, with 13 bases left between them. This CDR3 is CATSRGGIESNEQFF. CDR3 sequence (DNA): TGTGCCACCAGCAGAGGAGGAATAGAATCCAATGAGCAGTTCTTC. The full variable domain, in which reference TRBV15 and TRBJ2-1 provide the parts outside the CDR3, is DAMVIQNPRYQVTQFGKPVTLSCSQTLNHNVMYWYQQKSSQAPKLLFHYYDKDFNNEADTPDNFQSRRPNTSFCFLDIRSPGLGDTAMYLCATSRGGIESNEQFFGPGTRLTVL.

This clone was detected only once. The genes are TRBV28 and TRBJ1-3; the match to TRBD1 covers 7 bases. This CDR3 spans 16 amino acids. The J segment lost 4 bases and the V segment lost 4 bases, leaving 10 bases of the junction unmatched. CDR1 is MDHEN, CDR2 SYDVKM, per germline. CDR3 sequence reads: CASSSSLQGSGNTIYF. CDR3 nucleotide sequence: TGTGCCAGCAGTTCCTCTTTACAGGGGTCGGGAAACACCATATATTTT.

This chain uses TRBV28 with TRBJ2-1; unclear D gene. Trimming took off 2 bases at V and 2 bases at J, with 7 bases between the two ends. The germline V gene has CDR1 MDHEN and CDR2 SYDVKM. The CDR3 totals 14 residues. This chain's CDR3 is CASSLAATYNEQFF. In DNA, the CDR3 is TGTGCCAGCAGTTTAGCAGCGACCTACAATGAGCAGTTCTTC.

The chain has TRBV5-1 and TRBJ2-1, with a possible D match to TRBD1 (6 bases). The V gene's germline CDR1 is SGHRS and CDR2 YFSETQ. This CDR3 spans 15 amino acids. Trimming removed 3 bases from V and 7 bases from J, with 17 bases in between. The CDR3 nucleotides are TGCGCCAGCAGCTCCGGACAGACCGAGAAGAATGAGCAGTTCTTC. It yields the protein CASSSGQTEKNEQFF. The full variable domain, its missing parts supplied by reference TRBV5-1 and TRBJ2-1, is KAGVTQTPRYLIKTRGQQVTLSCSPISGHRSVSWYQQTPGQGLQFLFEYFSETQRNKGNFPGRFSGRQFSNSRSEMNVSTLELGDSALYLCASSSGQTEKNEQFFGPGTRLTVL.

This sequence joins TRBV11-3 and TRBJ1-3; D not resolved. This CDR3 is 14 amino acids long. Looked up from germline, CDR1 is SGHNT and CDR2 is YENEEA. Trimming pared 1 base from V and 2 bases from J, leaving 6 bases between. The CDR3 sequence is CASSLAGAGNTIYF. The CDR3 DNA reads TGTGCCAGCAGCTTAGCCGGGGCTGGAAACACCATATATTTT.

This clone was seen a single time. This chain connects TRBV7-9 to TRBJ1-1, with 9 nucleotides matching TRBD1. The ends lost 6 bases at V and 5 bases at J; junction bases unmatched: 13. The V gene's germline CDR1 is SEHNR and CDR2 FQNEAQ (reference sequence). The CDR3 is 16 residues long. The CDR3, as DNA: TGTGCCAGCAGTTTTACAGGGGGCGGTTTTGGGACTGAAGCTTTCTTT. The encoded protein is CASSFTGGGFGTEAFF.

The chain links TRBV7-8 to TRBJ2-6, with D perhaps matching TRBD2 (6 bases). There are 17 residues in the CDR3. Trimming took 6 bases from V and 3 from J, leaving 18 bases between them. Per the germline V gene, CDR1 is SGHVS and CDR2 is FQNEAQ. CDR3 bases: TGTGCCAGCAGGAATTGGGGGGTGGTGGGTGGGGCCAACGTCCTGACTTTC. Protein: CASRNWGVVGGANVLTF. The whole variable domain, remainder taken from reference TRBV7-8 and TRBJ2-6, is GAGVSQSPRYKVAKRGQDVALRCDPISGHVSLFWYQQALGQGPEFLTYFQNEAQLDKSGLPSDRFFAERPEGSVSTLKIQRTQQEDSAVYLCASRNWGVVGGANVLTFGAGSRLTVL.

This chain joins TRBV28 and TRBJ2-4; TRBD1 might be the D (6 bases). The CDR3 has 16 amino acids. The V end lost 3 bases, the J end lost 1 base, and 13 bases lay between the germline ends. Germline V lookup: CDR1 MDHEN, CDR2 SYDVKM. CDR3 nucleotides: TGTGCCAGCAGTTTTCAGGGGAATGGTGCCAAAAACATTCAGTACTTC. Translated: CASSFQGNGAKNIQYF.

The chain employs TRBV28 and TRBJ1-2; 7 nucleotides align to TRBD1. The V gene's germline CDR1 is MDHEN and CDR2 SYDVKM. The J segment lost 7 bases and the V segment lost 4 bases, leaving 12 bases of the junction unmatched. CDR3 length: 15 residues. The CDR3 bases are TGTGCCAGCAGTTGGGAGACAGGGAATCTCGGTGGCTACACCTTC. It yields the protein CASSWETGNLGGYTF.

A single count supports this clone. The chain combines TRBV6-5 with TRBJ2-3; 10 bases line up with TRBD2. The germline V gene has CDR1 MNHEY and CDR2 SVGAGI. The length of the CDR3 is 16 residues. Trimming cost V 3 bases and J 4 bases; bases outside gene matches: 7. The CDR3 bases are TGTGCCAGCAGTTATAGGCTAGCGGGAGCTGCAGATACGCAGTATTTT. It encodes CASSYRLAGAADTQYF.

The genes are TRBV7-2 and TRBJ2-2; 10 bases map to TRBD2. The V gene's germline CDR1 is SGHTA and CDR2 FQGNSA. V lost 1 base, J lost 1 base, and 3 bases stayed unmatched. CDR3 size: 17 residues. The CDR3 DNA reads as TGTGCCAGCAGCTTAGTGGCTAGCGGGGGGAACACCGGGGAGCTGTTTTTT. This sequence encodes CASSLVASGGNTGELFF.

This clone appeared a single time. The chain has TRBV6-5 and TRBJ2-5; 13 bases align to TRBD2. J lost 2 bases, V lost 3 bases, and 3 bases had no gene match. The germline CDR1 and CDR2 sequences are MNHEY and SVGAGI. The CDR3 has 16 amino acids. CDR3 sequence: CASSYATSGGQETQYF. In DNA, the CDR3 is TGTGCCAGCAGTTATGCGACTAGCGGGGGGCAAGAGACCCAGTACTTC.

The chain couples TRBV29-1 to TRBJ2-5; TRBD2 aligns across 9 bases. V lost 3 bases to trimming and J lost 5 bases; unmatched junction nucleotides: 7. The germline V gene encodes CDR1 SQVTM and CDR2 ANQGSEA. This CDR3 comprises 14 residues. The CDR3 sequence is CSVEGLALDETQYF. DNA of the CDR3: TGCAGCGTTGAGGGACTAGCTCTCGATGAGACCCAGTACTTC.

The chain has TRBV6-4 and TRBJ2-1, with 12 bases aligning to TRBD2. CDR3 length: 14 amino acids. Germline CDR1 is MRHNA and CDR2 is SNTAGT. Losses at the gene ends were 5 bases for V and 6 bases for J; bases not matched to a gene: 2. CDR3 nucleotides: TGTGCCAGCAGTCTAGCGGGAGGGAGCAATGAGCAGTTCTTC. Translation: CASSLAGGSNEQFF.

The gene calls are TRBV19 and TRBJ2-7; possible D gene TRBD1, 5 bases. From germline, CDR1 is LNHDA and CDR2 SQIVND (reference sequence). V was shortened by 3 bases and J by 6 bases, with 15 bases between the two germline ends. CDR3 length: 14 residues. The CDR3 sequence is CASSMGQGLSEQYF. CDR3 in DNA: TGTGCCAGTAGTATGGGGCAGGGTCTCTCCGAGCAGTACTTC.

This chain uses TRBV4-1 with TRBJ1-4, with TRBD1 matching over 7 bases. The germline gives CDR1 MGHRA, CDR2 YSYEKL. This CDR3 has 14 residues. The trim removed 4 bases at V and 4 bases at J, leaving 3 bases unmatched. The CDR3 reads CASSPGQFNEKLFF. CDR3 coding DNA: TGCGCCAGCAGCCCGGGACAGTTTAATGAAAAACTGTTTTTT.

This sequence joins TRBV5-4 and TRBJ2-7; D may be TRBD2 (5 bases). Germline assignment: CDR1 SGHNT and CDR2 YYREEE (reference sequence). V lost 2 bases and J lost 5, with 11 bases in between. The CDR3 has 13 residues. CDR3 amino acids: CASSFPGSNEQYF. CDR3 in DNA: TGTGCCAGCAGCTTTCCGGGGTCCAACGAGCAGTACTTC.

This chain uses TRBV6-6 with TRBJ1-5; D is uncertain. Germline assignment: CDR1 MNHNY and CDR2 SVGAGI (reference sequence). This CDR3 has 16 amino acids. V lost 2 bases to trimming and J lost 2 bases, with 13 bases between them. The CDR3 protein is CASSYAPGGGNQPQHF. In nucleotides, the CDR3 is TGTGCCAGCAGTTACGCACCCGGCGGAGGCAATCAGCCCCAGCATTTT.

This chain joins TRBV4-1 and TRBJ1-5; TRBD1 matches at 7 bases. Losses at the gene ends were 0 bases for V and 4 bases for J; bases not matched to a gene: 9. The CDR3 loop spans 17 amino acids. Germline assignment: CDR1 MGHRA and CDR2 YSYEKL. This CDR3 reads CASSQEGGSIWNQPQHF. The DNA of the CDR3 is TGCGCCAGCAGCCAAGAAGGGGGCAGCATATGGAATCAGCCCCAGCATTTT.

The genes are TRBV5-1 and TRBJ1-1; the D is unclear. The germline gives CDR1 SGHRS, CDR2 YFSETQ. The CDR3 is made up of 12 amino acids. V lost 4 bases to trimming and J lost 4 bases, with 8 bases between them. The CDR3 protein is CASSPPGTEAFF. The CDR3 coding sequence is TGCGCCAGCAGCCCCCCGGGCACTGAAGCTTTCTTT. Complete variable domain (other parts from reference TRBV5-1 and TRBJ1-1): KAGVTQTPRYLIKTRGQQVTLSCSPISGHRSVSWYQQTPGQGLQFLFEYFSETQRNKGNFPGRFSGRQFSNSRSEMNVSTLELGDSALYLCASSPPGTEAFFGQGTRLTVV.

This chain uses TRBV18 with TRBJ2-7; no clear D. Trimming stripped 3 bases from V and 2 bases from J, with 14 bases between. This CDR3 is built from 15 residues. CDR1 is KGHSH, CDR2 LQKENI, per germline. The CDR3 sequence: CASSPQGMRPYEQYF. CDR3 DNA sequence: TGTGCCAGCTCACCTCAAGGCATGAGGCCCTACGAGCAGTACTTC. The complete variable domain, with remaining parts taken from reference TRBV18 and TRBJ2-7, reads NAGVMQNPRHLVRRRGQEARLRCSPMKGHSHVYWYRQLPEEGLKFMVYLQKENIIDESGMPKERFSAEFPKEGPSILRIQQVVRGDSAAYFCASSPQGMRPYEQYFGPGTRLTVT.

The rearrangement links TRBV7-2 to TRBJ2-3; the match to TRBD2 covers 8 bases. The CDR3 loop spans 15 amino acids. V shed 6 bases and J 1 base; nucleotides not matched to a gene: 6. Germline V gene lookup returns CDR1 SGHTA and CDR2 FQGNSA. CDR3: CASSWRAGGTDTQYF. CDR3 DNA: TGTGCCAGCAGTTGGAGAGCGGGAGGCACAGATACGCAGTATTTT.